Reported below is one TCR beta chain. CDR1 and CDR2 from the germline V gene are MNHNY and SVGAGI (reference sequence). CDR3 length equals 15 residues. The ends were cut back, 2 bases at V and 2 bases at J, with 10 bases in the middle. As processed by the authors: Reference gene primer amplification yielded estimated nucleated cell counts. Clones were sequenced by immunoSEQ multiplex PCR, and TCRdb holds only the in-frame ones, with some missing. Clone size and V and J calls were adopted from that table, with D and trimming inferred from the DNA. The data contain some 230,000 clones, approximately 85% of them singletons. This sample is drawn from a study of blood T cell repertoires in COVID-19. Study overall: There were acute and convalescent COVID-19 samples, and they came from the United States, Italy and Spain. Nucleic acid was either cDNA or gDNA, and it came from T cells, B-cell-depleted T cells, or PBMCs.

This TCR was sampled from a man aged 50-59 years who had recovered from COVID-19. V is TRBV6-6 and J is TRBJ1-5; unclear D gene. The sequencing input was peripheral blood. The CDR3 is CASSYPSDGNQPQHF. CDR3 sequence (DNA): TGTGCCAGCAGTTACCCCAGCGATGGCAATCAGCCCCAGCATTTT.